The 6 T cell receptor beta chains below all came from one sample that was sequenced in a study of blood T cell repertoires in COVID-19. Some clones are missing from TCRdb's copy, which holds only in-frame ones; the method was immunoSEQ multiplex PCR. This table holds about 240,000 clones, about four fifths found once. What was sequenced was peripheral blood. These receptors were obtained from a woman older than 75 with COVID-19, enrolled during active disease.

This sequence joins TRBV6-5 and TRBJ1-1; D unclear. This CDR3 comprises 11 residues. Germline V lookup: CDR1 MNHEY, CDR2 SVGAGI. With 5 bases removed from V and 11 bases from J, the gap between germline ends came to 12 bases. CDR3 amino acids: CASSPQRPAFF. CDR3 coding DNA: TGTGCCAGCAGTCCTCAGAGGCCGGCTTTCTTT.

The chain combines TRBV30 with TRBJ2-7; unclear D gene. V shed 3 bases and J shed 4 bases, with 7 bases lying between them. CDR1 and CDR2 from the germline V gene are GTSNPN and SVGIG (reference sequence). This CDR3 is 11 amino acids long. The CDR3 bases are TGTGCCTGGAGGACAAAATACGAGCAGTACTTC. It specifies CAWRTKYEQYF. Complete variable domain (other parts from reference TRBV30 and TRBJ2-7): SQTIHQWPATLVQPVGSPLSLECTVEGTSNPNLYWYRQAAGRGLQLLFYSVGIGQISSEVPQNLSASRPQDRQFILSSKKLLLSDSGFYLCAWRTKYEQYFGPGTRLTVT.

The rearrangement joins TRBV30 to TRBJ2-2; 9 positions agree with TRBD2. The CDR3 length is 18 residues. The germline CDR1 and CDR2 sequences are GTSNPN and SVGIG (reference sequence). V trimming: 2 bases; J trimming: 7 bases; junction bases outside the gene matches: 17. CDR3 sequence reads: CAWSSRMRASGNGGELFF. The CDR3 DNA reads TGTGCCTGGAGTTCCCGAATGCGGGCTAGCGGGAACGGCGGGGAGCTGTTTTTT. The full variable domain, its missing parts supplied by reference TRBV30 and TRBJ2-2, is SQTIHQWPATLVQPVGSPLSLECTVEGTSNPNLYWYRQAAGRGLQLLFYSVGIGQISSEVPQNLSASRPQDRQFILSSKKLLLSDSGFYLCAWSSRMRASGNGGELFFGEGSRLTVL.

In this sample, this clone turned up once. This chain joins TRBV10-2 and TRBJ1-5, with D maybe TRBD1 (5 bases). This CDR3 contains 16 residues. In germline, CDR1 is WSHSY, CDR2 SAAADI. V shed 2 bases and J shed 2 bases, with 13 bases lying between them. The CDR3 region has the DNA TGCGCCAGCAGTGAGAGGGCCTTCAGGGGCAATCAGCCCCAGCATTTT. Protein product: CASSERAFRGNQPQHF.

CDR3 sequence reads: CASSYGPGQGSDEQYF. The CDR3 DNA reads TGTGCCAGCAGTTACGGGCCGGGACAGGGTTCTGACGAGCAGTACTTC. The chain recombines TRBV6-2 or TRBV6-3 with TRBJ2-7, with 9 positions matching TRBD1. This CDR3 comprises 16 residues. Germline V gene data show CDR1 as MNHEY and CDR2 as SVGEGT. J lost 5 bases, V lost 2 bases, and 10 bases had no gene match.

The rearrangement uses TRBV30 and TRBJ2-7; 7 bases match TRBD1. The germline V gene has CDR1 GTSNPN and CDR2 SVGIG (reference sequence). This CDR3 spans 13 amino acids. After removal of 2 bases from V and 3 bases from J, the junction contained 4 bases not matched to a gene. CDR3 amino acids: CAWSKGAGYEQYF. The CDR3 DNA reads as TGTGCCTGGAGTAAGGGGGCGGGCTACGAGCAGTACTTC.